The following is a T cell receptor (beta chain) sequence with its context. As yet, its antigen is unknown. The data are from a study of T cells after yellow fever vaccination. CDR3 length: 16 residues. V lost 2 bases and J 1 base, leaving 11 bases between the germline ends. The V gene's germline CDR1 is KGHSH and CDR2 LQKENI. Whole-study results and caveats: Peaking on day 5 versus 15, the secondary response was faster but weaker. A large majority of primary-vaccination clones showed up again after the booster (96% CD4, about 90% CD8).

TCRdb recomputed calls from the 5' RACE reads with MiXCR, one row per CDR3 protein. The sample carries hundreds of thousands of distinct CDR3 sequences, around 13% recorded once. The material sequenced was CD4+ T cells sorted from PBMCs, taken 15 days after the yellow fever booster vaccination. The receptor comes from a young man who received the YFV17D yellow fever vaccine. The chain couples TRBV18 to TRBJ2-2, with a tentative D call TRBD1 (5 bases). The CDR3 nucleotides are TGTGCCAGCTCACCAAGAAAGCAGGGGAACACCGGGGAGCTGTTTTTT. This translates into CASSPRKQGNTGELFF.